Listed here are 32 T cell receptor beta chains from one sample, sequenced in a study of T cell repertoires in cytomegalovirus infection. TCRdb called the reads again in MiXCR, with one record for every CDR3 protein. This table holds fewer than 350,000 distinct CDR3 sequences, under 20% found once. The sequenced sample was PBMCs. These receptors all come from a human donor in good health (CMV status not recorded). Some clones in this sample may be carry-over from other donors' samples.

The chain links TRBV2 to TRBJ2-5; D uncertain. Germline assignment: CDR1 SNHLY and CDR2 FYNNEI. With 7 bases removed from V and 5 bases from J, the gap between germline ends came to 11 bases. CDR3 length: 12 residues. This CDR3 reads CASTEYPETQYF. CDR3 bases: TGTGCCAGCACCGAATATCCGGAGACCCAGTACTTC.

The rearrangement joins TRBV5-6 to TRBJ1-2; 7 bases line up with TRBD1. Germline CDR1 is SGHDT and CDR2 is YYEEEE. Unmatched junction bases numbered 10, after V lost 3 bases and J lost 8 bases. The CDR3 has 14 amino acids. The CDR3 nucleotides are TGTGCCAGCAGCTACCAATACAGGGGCCCAGGCTACACCTTC. It specifies CASSYQYRGPGYTF.

This clonotype turned up a few times. The chain carries TRBV28 and TRBJ2-1, with 12 bases aligning to TRBD2. Germline V gene data show CDR1 as MDHEN and CDR2 as SYDVKM. This CDR3 comprises 15 residues. The V segment lost 6 bases and the J segment 4 bases; nucleotides outside the gene matches: 4. The CDR3 DNA is TGTGCCAGCAGGCTGACTAGCGGGGGTTACAATGAGCAGTTCTTC. Translating it yields CASRLTSGGYNEQFF.

This chain connects TRBV18 to TRBJ2-5; D ambiguous. The CDR3 totals 15 residues. V shed 1 base and J shed 2 bases, with 11 bases lying between them. Germline assignment: CDR1 KGHSH and CDR2 LQKENI. CDR3 sequence (DNA): TGTGCCAGCTCACCACGCCAAGGGTGGCAAGAGACCCAGTACTTC. Its protein is CASSPRQGWQETQYF.

This clonotype has more than one count but fewer than ten. The chain links TRBV20-1 to TRBJ1-4, with a tentative D call TRBD1 (5 bases). The CDR3 extends over 13 amino acids. Trimming took off 5 bases at V and 7 bases at J, with 14 bases between the two ends. Looked up from germline, CDR1 is DFQATT and CDR2 is SNEGSKA (reference sequence). DNA for the CDR3: TGCAGTGCTCCAGACAGTCGGGGTGAAAAACTGTTTTTT. Protein: CSAPDSRGEKLFF.

This clonotype was recorded at least ten times. The chain carries TRBV4-2 and TRBJ2-1; 10 nucleotides line up with TRBD2. The V gene's germline CDR1 is LGHNA and CDR2 YNFKEQ. Losses at the gene ends were 0 bases for V and 2 bases for J; bases not matched to a gene: 10. The CDR3 consists of 19 residues. The CDR3 sequence: CASSQEGPQSGGAYNEQFF. CDR3 nucleotide sequence: TGTGCCAGCAGCCAAGAGGGCCCCCAGAGCGGGGGGGCCTACAATGAGCAGTTCTTC.

The chain couples TRBV12-3 or TRBV12-4 to TRBJ1-5, with unresolved D. The CDR3 runs to 16 residues. V dropped 3 bases and J dropped 4 bases, with 16 bases sitting between them. CDR3 sequence reads: CASSFSRILGNQPQHF. CDR3 bases: TGTGCCAGCAGTTTCTCCCGGATTTTAGGAAATCAGCCCCAGCATTTT.

This clonotype was recorded many times. The CDR3 is CASRTGTYEQYF. CDR3 nucleotide sequence: TGTGCCAGCAGGACAGGGACTTACGAGCAGTACTTC. The chain uses TRBV6-5 and TRBJ2-7, with TRBD1 as a possible D gene (7 bases). CDR3 size: 12 residues. V lost 6 bases and J lost 4, with 10 bases in between. The germline V gene has CDR1 MNHEY and CDR2 SVGAGI.

This sequence joins TRBV4-1 and TRBJ2-1; D gene ambiguous. CDR1 and CDR2 (germline): MGHRA, YSYEKL. The CDR3 has 13 residues. Trimming took off 1 base at V and 10 bases at J, with 11 bases between the two ends. CDR3 protein: CASSQVGWIEQFF. DNA of the CDR3: TGCGCCAGCAGCCAAGTGGGGTGGATCGAGCAGTTCTTC.

At least ten counts were recorded for this clonotype. The chain is built from TRBV28 and TRBJ2-7; no clear D. CDR1 MDHEN and CDR2 SYDVKM come from the germline V gene. V was shortened by 3 bases and J by 4 bases, with 4 bases between the two germline ends. The CDR3 consists of 11 residues. CDR3 sequence (DNA): TGTGCCAGCAGTTTGTTTTACGAGCAGTACTTC. Protein product: CASSLFYEQYF.

This clonotype appeared a few times. The V call is TRBV11-2, the J call TRBJ2-5; D is unclear. CDR3 length equals 14 residues. Per the germline V gene, CDR1 is SGHAT and CDR2 is FQNNGV. Deletions cut 3 bases from V and 5 bases from J, with 13 bases between. CDR3 residues: CASSFGESAETQYF. CDR3 in DNA: TGTGCCAGCAGCTTCGGAGAGTCGGCGGAGACCCAGTACTTC. The variable domain in full, completed from reference TRBV11-2 and TRBJ2-5, reads EAGVAQSPRYKIIEKRQSVAFWCNPISGHATLYWYQQILGQGPKLLIQFQNNGVVDDSQLPKDRFSAERLKGVDSTLKIQPAKLEDSAVYLCASSFGESAETQYFGPGTRLLVL.

This clonotype was found many times. This sequence joins TRBV5-4 and TRBJ2-3; 8 bases are shared with TRBD2. The CDR3 has 15 amino acids. V trimming: 0 bases; J trimming: 2 bases; junction bases outside the gene matches: 2. In germline, CDR1 is SGHNT, CDR2 YYREEE (reference sequence). The DNA for the CDR3 is TGTGCCAGCAGCTTGGATAGCGGGGCCACAGATACGCAGTATTTT. Amino acids: CASSLDSGATDTQYF.

The sample holds a few counts of this clonotype. This chain links TRBV14 with TRBJ1-1; 10 nucleotides align to TRBD1. This CDR3 is built from 16 residues. V lost 3 bases and J lost 4; bases outside the gene matches: 8. Germline CDR1 is SGHDN and CDR2 is FVKESK. In nucleotides, the CDR3 is TGTGCCAGCAGCCAGTGGACAGGGGGATCGGGCACTGAAGCTTTCTTT. Its protein is CASSQWTGGSGTEAFF.

This clonotype has more than one count but fewer than ten. The genes are TRBV4-2 and TRBJ2-7; the D gene is possibly TRBD1 (6 bases). The CDR3 sequence is 16 residues long. With 5 bases removed from V and 2 bases from J, the gap between germline ends came to 19 bases. Germline lookup yields CDR1 LGHNA and CDR2 YNFKEQ. In nucleotides, the CDR3 is TGTGCCAGCAGCTACCTATCAGGGGACGATCCCTACGAGCAGTACTTC. Translating gives CASSYLSGDDPYEQYF.

Only a few counts were recorded for this clonotype. The rearrangement links TRBV6-5 to TRBJ2-3; 10 bases line up with TRBD1. Germline V gene lookup returns CDR1 MNHEY and CDR2 SVGAGI. V lost 2 bases, J lost 6 bases, and 2 bases stayed unmatched. The CDR3 is 14 residues long. The CDR3 protein is CASSYGQGGDTQYF. In DNA form, the CDR3 reads TGTGCCAGCAGTTACGGACAGGGGGGGGATACGCAGTATTTT.

The table lists this clonotype with a few counts. The rearrangement uses TRBV20-1 and TRBJ2-5; 9 bases map to TRBD2. The CDR3 consists of 14 residues. The germline gives CDR1 DFQATT, CDR2 SNEGSKA (reference sequence). The V segment lost 0 bases and the J segment 5 bases; nucleotides outside the gene matches: 4. CDR3 bases: TGCAGTGCTAGAGATGGCGGGGGGGCGGAGACCCAGTACTTC. Amino acid sequence: CSARDGGGAETQYF.

This clonotype was detected a few times. The chain employs TRBV7-3 and TRBJ2-1, with 7 bases lining up with TRBD1. The trim removed 5 bases at V and 6 bases at J, leaving 10 bases unmatched. In germline, CDR1 is SGHTA, CDR2 FQGTGA. The CDR3 consists of 15 residues. The CDR3 loop is CASSHPDRSRNEQFF. CDR3 DNA: TGTGCCAGCAGCCACCCGGACAGGAGTCGCAATGAGCAGTTCTTC. The whole variable domain, filled in from reference TRBV7-3 and TRBJ2-1, reads GAGVSQTPSNKVTEKGKYVELRCDPISGHTALYWYRQSLGQGPEFLIYFQGTGAADDSGLPNDRFFAVRPEGSVSTLKIQRTERGDSAVYLCASSHPDRSRNEQFFGPGTRLTVL.

The DNA for the CDR3 is TGTGCCAGCAGCTTAAATAGGGGGCGAATTACTGAAGCTTTCTTT. Protein: CASSLNRGRITEAFF. The chain combines TRBV7-9 with TRBJ1-1; 7 positions agree with TRBD1. V dropped 2 bases and J dropped 5; count of bases not matched to a gene: 8. This CDR3 comprises 15 residues. The germline gives CDR1 SEHNR, CDR2 FQNEAQ (reference sequence).

The genes are TRBV15 and TRBJ1-5; D not certain. Germline V gene sequence: CDR1 LNHNV, CDR2 YYDKDF (reference sequence). The CDR3 consists of 12 residues. Trimming shortened V by 0 bases and J by 6 bases, and 3 bases separated the two germline ends. The CDR3, as DNA: TGTGCCACCAGCAGAGATCGTCAGCCCCAGCATTTT. Translating it yields CATSRDRQPQHF.

This clonotype has ten or more counts. The gene calls are TRBV27 and TRBJ1-2; 8 bases align to TRBD1. J was trimmed by 5 bases and V by 2 bases; bases with no gene match: 4. Germline CDR1 MNHEY, CDR2 SMNVEV (reference sequence). The CDR3 is 14 amino acids. CDR3 residues: CASSLTGGGYGYTF. The CDR3 nucleotides read TGTGCCAGCAGTTTAACAGGGGGAGGGTATGGCTACACCTTC.

This clonotype was seen a handful of times. The chain has TRBV5-5 and TRBJ1-2, with D uncertain. Trimming took off 0 bases at V and 2 bases at J, with 8 bases between the two ends. This CDR3 is 14 amino acids long. CDR1 is SGHKS and CDR2 is YYEKEE in the germline V gene (reference sequence). CDR3 amino acids: CASSLGSTNYGYTF. In DNA, the CDR3 is TGTGCCAGCAGCTTGGGCAGCACAAACTATGGCTACACCTTC.

The V and J genes are TRBV10-3 and TRBJ2-3; the D is unclear. The CDR3 is made up of 16 amino acids. The germline CDR1 and CDR2 sequences are ENHRY and SYGVKD. The V and J ends lost 2 bases and 0 bases respectively, with 12 bases between them. The CDR3 loop reads CAISETPAASTDTQYF. In DNA, the CDR3 is TGTGCCATCAGTGAGACGCCAGCAGCTAGCACAGATACGCAGTATTTT.

At least ten counts were recorded for this clonotype. CDR3 sequence: CASSTTSWYNEQFF. CDR3 sequence (DNA): TGCGCCAGCAGTACGACTAGCTGGTACAATGAGCAGTTCTTC. The chain couples TRBV10-2 to TRBJ2-1, with 7 bases identical to TRBD2. This CDR3 is 14 amino acids long. V lost 5 bases and J lost 4; bases outside the gene matches: 5. From germline, CDR1 is WSHSY and CDR2 SAAADI.

This chain connects TRBV20-1 to TRBJ2-1; D is tentatively TRBD1 or TRBD2 (5 bases each). This CDR3 contains 16 residues. Germline CDR1 DFQATT, CDR2 SNEGSKA (reference sequence). V lost 0 bases, J lost 3 bases, and 15 bases lay in between. The CDR3 reads CSARDIPGSVYNEQFF. The DNA of the CDR3 is TGCAGTGCTAGAGATATCCCAGGGAGCGTCTACAATGAGCAGTTCTTC.

The table lists this clonotype with many counts. The chain carries TRBV12-3 or TRBV12-4 and TRBJ1-1; a possible D gene is TRBD1 (5 bases). With 6 bases removed from V and 4 bases from J, the gap between germline ends came to 18 bases. The CDR3 is 15 amino acids. CDR3 in amino acids: CASSPPGQGTTEAFF. DNA for the CDR3: TGTGCCAGCAGCCCACCCGGCCAGGGAACCACTGAAGCTTTCTTT.

Comments on this clonotype: This sequence may be a read error, since a much larger clone differs from it by one base. The gene calls are TRBV7-9 and TRBJ1-6; D uncertain. V lost 2 bases and J lost 6, with 2 bases in between. Germline V gives CDR1 SEHNR, CDR2 FQNEAQ (reference sequence). The CDR3 consists of 12 residues. This CDR3 is CASSLTNSPLHF. As DNA, the CDR3 is TGTGCCAGCAGCTTAACTAATTCACCCCTCCACTTT.

This clonotype was seen more than once but under ten times. The chain carries TRBV18 and TRBJ2-7; TRBD1 matches 9 bases. Per germline, CDR1 KGHSH and CDR2 LQKENI. The V segment lost 2 bases and the J segment 6 bases; nucleotides outside the gene matches: 5. The CDR3 runs to 14 residues. This CDR3 is CASSPGTGRSEQYF. The CDR3 nucleotides are TGTGCCAGCTCACCAGGGACAGGGAGAAGCGAGCAGTACTTC.

Written as DNA, the CDR3 is TGTGCCAGCAGATCCGTGGGGACAGAAACCCTTGGATACGAGCAGTACTTC. Residues: CASRSVGTETLGYEQYF. The V call is TRBV6-1, the J call TRBJ2-7, with 7 bases aligning to TRBD1. Germline CDR1 MNHNS, CDR2 SASEGT. The CDR3 consists of 17 residues. V lost 6 bases, J lost 4 bases, and 18 bases stayed unmatched.

This chain joins TRBV2 and TRBJ2-2, with 9 bases that match TRBD1. CDR1 and CDR2 from the germline V gene are SNHLY and FYNNEI. The CDR3 extends over 18 amino acids. V was pared by 2 bases and J by 0 bases, with 7 bases of the junction left unmatched. This CDR3 reads CASSESPWDRANTGELFF. CDR3 nucleotide sequence: TGTGCCAGCAGTGAAAGCCCTTGGGACAGGGCGAACACCGGGGAGCTGTTTTTT.

This clonotype was observed a few times. This chain uses TRBV2 with TRBJ2-7; no clear D. The CDR3 loop spans 11 amino acids. CDR1 is SNHLY and CDR2 is FYNNEI in the germline V gene. Deletions cut 1 base from V and 13 bases from J, with 11 bases between. CDR3 DNA sequence: TGTGCCAGCAGTGAAGACCATTTGCAATACTTC. Amino acids: CASSEDHLQYF.

The rearrangement links TRBV18 to TRBJ1-1; TRBD1 aligns across 8 bases. J lost 1 base, V lost 4 bases, and 5 bases had no gene match. CDR3 size: 15 residues. CDR1 KGHSH and CDR2 LQKENI come from the germline V gene. The CDR3 DNA reads TGTGCCAGCTCACGGACGACAGGGGCGAACACTGAAGCTTTCTTT. Translation gives CASSRTTGANTEAFF.

The rearrangement links TRBV4-1 to TRBJ2-2; D gene unclear. Germline CDR1 reads MGHRA; CDR2 reads YSYEKL. The ends were cut back, 3 bases at V and 4 bases at J, with 6 bases in the middle. The CDR3 consists of 13 residues. Written as DNA, the CDR3 is TGCGCCAGCAGCCACCCTGGCACCGGGGAGCTGTTTTTT. The encoded protein is CASSHPGTGELFF.